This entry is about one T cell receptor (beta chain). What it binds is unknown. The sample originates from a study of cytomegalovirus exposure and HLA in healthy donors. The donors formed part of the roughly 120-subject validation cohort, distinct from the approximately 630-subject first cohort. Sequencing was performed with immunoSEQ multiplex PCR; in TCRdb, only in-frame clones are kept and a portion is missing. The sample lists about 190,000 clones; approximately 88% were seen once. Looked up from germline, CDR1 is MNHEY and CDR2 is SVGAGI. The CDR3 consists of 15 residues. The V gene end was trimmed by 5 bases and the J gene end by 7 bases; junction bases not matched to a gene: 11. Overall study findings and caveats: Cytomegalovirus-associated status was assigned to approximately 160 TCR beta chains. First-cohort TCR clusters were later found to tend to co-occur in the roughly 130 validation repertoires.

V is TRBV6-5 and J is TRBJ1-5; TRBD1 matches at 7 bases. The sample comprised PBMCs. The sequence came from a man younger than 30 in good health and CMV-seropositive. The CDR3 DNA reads TGTGCCAGCAGTGGGGGTAGACAGGGTTCGCAGCCCCAGCATTTT. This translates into CASSGGRQGSQPQHF.